The T cell receptor (beta chain) under discussion was sequenced for a study of cytomegalovirus exposure and HLA in healthy donors. Regarding the study as a whole: Cytomegalovirus status was reportedly diagnosed by the classifier with high sensitivity and specificity. In vitro experiments confirmed that three CMV-associated chains were specific for CMV antigens.

On this clone: What it binds is unknown.

This CDR3 contains 14 residues. V shed 5 bases, J shed 4 bases, and the junction held 10 bases outside the gene matches. Germline V gene lookup returns CDR1 GTSNPN and CDR2 SVGIG (reference sequence). This PCR relied on a set of 60 Vbeta primers and 13 Jbeta primers. The protocol was immunoSEQ multiplex PCR, while the TCRdb copy is restricted to in-frame clones and leaves out a portion. The table shows approximately 170,000 clones, with about 84% occurring only once. Sequenced input: PBMCs. The receptor comes from a man aged 50 to 60 in good health and CMV-seropositive. V and J are TRBV30 and TRBJ2-5, with TRBD2 identical over 7 bases. The CDR3 is CAWAQGGLGETQYF. The CDR3 DNA is TGTGCCTGGGCCCAGGGAGGGCTAGGAGAGACCCAGTACTTC. The complete variable domain, with remaining parts taken from reference TRBV30 and TRBJ2-5, reads SQTIHQWPATLVQPVGSPLSLECTVEGTSNPNLYWYRQAAGRGLQLLFYSVGIGQISSEVPQNLSASRPQDRQFILSSKKLLLSDSGFYLCAWAQGGLGETQYFGPGTRLLVL.